This entry concerns a single TCR beta chain. Its specificity is not known. Germline V gene sequence: CDR1 SEHNR, CDR2 FQNEAQ (reference sequence). The V end lost 8 bases, the J end lost 6 bases, and 22 bases lay between the germline ends. The CDR3 totals 15 residues. The authors sequenced patients whose flow cytometry had shown CD8+CD57+ cell expansion. This sample was taken from a study of CD8+CD57+ T cells in acquired aplastic anemia. General study findings and limits: The study identified roughly 29 CD8+ CDR3 sequences shared by patients and controls.

Genomic DNA provided the template from which TCR beta VDJ and CDR3 profiles were obtained. From the reads, TCRdb called clonotypes with MiXCR, one entry per CDR3 protein. The sample has hundreds of thousands of distinct CDR3 sequences, around 32% seen once. Source material: sorted CD4+, CD8+, or CD8+CD57+ T cells (not recorded which) from PBMCs. J is TRBJ1-2 and V is TRBV7-9; the D gene is possibly TRBD1 (5 bases). This TCR came from a human donor with aplastic anemia. CDR3 coding DNA: TGTGCCAGCTCACCAATATCGCGGGGGGAAGATGGCTACACCTTC. Translating it yields CASSPISRGEDGYTF.